These T cell receptor beta chains were read from a single sample in a study of vaccination and CD4 T cells after COVID-19. TCRdb re-called the PCR reads through MiXCR, storing one row per CDR3 protein. The top ten clones hold 29% of a sample with 8,500 to 14,000 distinct CDR3 sequences, around 41% of them seen once. For these TCRs, the target antigens are not known. Sequenced input: CD4+ T cells from blood, cultured in vitro. Source of these receptors: a human donor who had recovered from COVID-19. CDR3s include the opening cysteine and the closing phenylalanine or tryptophan. A D gene is named only where the DNA matches it firmly. Some rows have no size entry. The others give once, few or many, or a class for an expanded clone.

>TRBV20-1|14|-|TRBJ1-4|TRBD1
TGCAGTGCAAGGGACAGACGTCGTAATGAAAAACTGTTTTTT
CSARDRRRNEKLFF
>TRBV7-2|15|few|TRBJ1-5|-
TGTGCCAGCAGCTATGGACAAGGCGGTAATCAGCCCCAGCATTTT
CASSYGQGGNQPQHF
>TRBV11-3|16|few|TRBJ1-2|TRBD1
TGTGCCAGCAGCTCAGGACAGGGGTCGTACGGTTTCGGCTACACCTTC
CASSSGQGSYGFGYTF
>TRBV11-2|17|few|TRBJ2-7|TRBD1
TGTGCCAGCAGCTTAGATCGAAGTGGACAGGGTTCGTACGAGCAGTACTTC
CASSLDRSGQGSYEQYF
>TRBV20-1|14|-|TRBJ1-2|TRBD1
TGCAGTGCAAAGACAGGGGAAGGGGGCTATGGCTACACCTTC
CSAKTGEGGYGYTF
>TRBV28|14|-|TRBJ1-2|-
TGTGCCAGCAGCAAGAGCGTCAGCTCATATGGCTACACCTTC
CASSKSVSSYGYTF
>TRBV7-9|11|-|TRBJ2-4|-
TGTGCCAGCTCGGGTTCGAACATTCAGTACTTC
CASSGSNIQYF
>TRBV5-1|14|-|TRBJ1-4|-
TGCGCCAGCAGCTTGGAACAGGTTAATGAAAAACTGTTTTTT
CASSLEQVNEKLFF
>TRBV7-2|19|-|TRBJ2-7|TRBD2
TGTGCCAGCAGCTTAGCGCCGACTAGCGGGAGGCCCCCTTCCTACGAGCAGTACTTC
CASSLAPTSGRPPSYEQYF
>TRBV12-3/TRBV12-4|12|-|TRBJ2-7|-
TGTGCCAGCAGTTTGGGCTCCTACGAGCAGTACTTC
CASSLGSYEQYF
>TRBV28|13|few|TRBJ1-5|-
TGTGCCAGCACCAGCCGTAGCAATCAGCCCCAGCATTTT
CASTSRSNQPQHF
>TRBV28|16|-|TRBJ1-2|TRBD1
TGTGCCAGCAGTGGAATGTCGGGACAGGGGTTCTATGGCTACACCTTC
CASSGMSGQGFYGYTF
>TRBV6-2/TRBV6-3|11|-|TRBJ2-7|-
TGTGCCACCAGTCGCTCCTACGAGCAGTACTTC
CATSRSYEQYF
>TRBV12-3/TRBV12-4|13|-|TRBJ2-7|-
TGTGCCAGCAGTTTAAGGAAATCCTACGAGCAGTACTTC
CASSLRKSYEQYF
>TRBV20-1|13|-|TRBJ2-3|-
TGCGCAACCGTAGACACTAGCACAGATACGCAGTATTTT
CATVDTSTDTQYF
>TRBV28|16|-|TRBJ1-2|-
TGTGCCAGCAGTTTATACCCGGGCCCATCTAACTATGGCTACACCTTC
CASSLYPGPSNYGYTF
>TRBV7-2|16|-|TRBJ1-1|-
TGTGCCAGCAGTTACCGCAGCCTGATGGGGGGCACTGAAGCTTTCTTT
CASSYRSLMGGTEAFF
>TRBV20-1|14|-|TRBJ1-5|-
TGCAGTGCTAGACGAGGGAGTCAGGATCAGCCCCAGCATTTT
CSARRGSQDQPQHF
>TRBV7-9|14|once|TRBJ2-2|-
TGTGCCAGCAGCTTAAGCCAGGGCACCGGGGAGCTGTTTTTT
CASSLSQGTGELFF
>TRBV7-9|13|-|TRBJ1-1|-
TGTGCCAGCAGCCTGGAGGGGGGGACTGAAGCTTTCTTT
CASSLEGGTEAFF
>TRBV6-1|12|-|TRBJ2-5|-
TGTGCCACAGGACATCTAGGGGAGACCCAGTACTTC
CATGHLGETQYF
>TRBV24-1|14|few|TRBJ1-2|-
TGTGCCACCAGTGATCCCACAGGGTTTGGCGGCTACACCTTC
CATSDPTGFGGYTF
>TRBV7-2|15|-|TRBJ2-3|TRBD2
TGTGCCAGCAGCTTAGTACGGCGGGAGATAGATACGCAGTATTTT
CASSLVRREIDTQYF
>TRBV5-1|16|-|TRBJ2-7|-
TGCGCCAGCAGCTTGCTTGGTGGCGGGGAACCCTACGAGCAGTACTTC
CASSLLGGGEPYEQYF
>TRBV7-9|13|-|TRBJ1-1|-
TGTGCCAGCAGCTTCCGGGAGAACACTGAAGCTTTCTTT
CASSFRENTEAFF
>TRBV11-2|15|few|TRBJ2-2|TRBD2
TGTGCCAGCAGCTTAATCACAAGCGGGGGTGGGGAGCTGTTTTTT
CASSLITSGGGELFF
>TRBV20-1|14|-|TRBJ2-3|-
TGCAGTGCTAGCCCACCCAGGGGTGCAGATACGCAGTATTTT
CSASPPRGADTQYF
>TRBV5-1|16|-|TRBJ2-3|-
TGCGCCAGCAGCCCCAGGGGGGCCGGAGGTACAGATACGCAGTATTTT
CASSPRGAGGTDTQYF
>TRBV7-9|14|few|TRBJ2-4|-
TGTGCCAGCAGCTTAACTTTTCTCAAAAACATTCAGTACTTC
CASSLTFLKNIQYF
>TRBV28|12|-|TRBJ2-2|-
TGTGCCAGCAGTCCTCACACCGGGGAGCTGTTTTTT
CASSPHTGELFF
>TRBV28|16|-|TRBJ2-7|TRBD2
TGTGCCAGCAGGGGTGGACTAGCGTATGTCCTGGGGGAGCAGTACTTC
CASRGGLAYVLGEQYF
>TRBV20-1|16|few|TRBJ2-7|TRBD2
TGCAGTGCTAGATGGCATCAGCGGGGGAGCTCCTACGAGCAGTACTTC
CSARWHQRGSSYEQYF
>TRBV6-4|14|-|TRBJ2-1|-
TGTGCCAGCAGTGACGTTAATCGCCGCAATGAGCAGTTCTTC
CASSDVNRRNEQFF
>TRBV20-1|14|few|TRBJ1-5|-
TGCAGTGCTAGAGGGACCATCAGCAATCAGCCCCAGCATTTT
CSARGTISNQPQHF
>TRBV5-1|15|-|TRBJ1-3|-
TGCGCCAGCAGCCAACAGCCCAGCTCTGGAAACACCATATATTTT
CASSQQPSSGNTIYF